This T cell receptor delta chain was retrieved from a study of γδ T cells in repeated Plasmodium falciparum infection. This clone was counted many times. The antigen remains undetermined. TCRdb redid clone calling on the multiplex PCR reads using CATT. Altogether approximately 90,000 delta-chain clones are present, 0.9% to 1% being singletons, with the ten largest covering 9.5% to 10%. Bulk repertoires came from Vgamma9/Vdelta2+ or Vdelta2-negative gammadelta T cells flow-sorted from PBMC. Study results and caveats: Malian donors came from one small rural village, predominantly one ethnic group.

V lost 4 bases and J lost 4, with 22 bases in between. The CDR3 totals 17 residues. Germline loops: CDR1 TSWWSYY, CDR2 QGS. Sequencing input: gamma-delta T cells from blood. This chain connects TRDV1 to TRDJ1; perhaps TRDD3 as D (6 bases). This sequence was found in a pool of human donors (malaria-infected and uninfected, not separated). The CDR3 sequence: CALGVPLLMRGNDKLIF. The CDR3 nucleotides read TGTGCTCTTGGGGTCCCTCTCCTTATGCGGGGGAACGATAAACTCATCTTT.